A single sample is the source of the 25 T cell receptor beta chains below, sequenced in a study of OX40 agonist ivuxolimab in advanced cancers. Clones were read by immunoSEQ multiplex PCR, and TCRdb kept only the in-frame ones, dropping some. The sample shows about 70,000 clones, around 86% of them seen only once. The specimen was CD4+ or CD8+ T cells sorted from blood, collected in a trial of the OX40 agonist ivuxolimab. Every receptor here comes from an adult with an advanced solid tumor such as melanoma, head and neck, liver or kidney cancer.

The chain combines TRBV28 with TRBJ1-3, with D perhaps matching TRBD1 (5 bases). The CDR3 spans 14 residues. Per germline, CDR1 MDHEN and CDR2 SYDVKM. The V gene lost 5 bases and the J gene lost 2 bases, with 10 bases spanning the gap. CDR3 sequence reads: CASSPGTAGNTIYF. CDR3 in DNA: TGTGCCAGCAGTCCCGGGACGGCTGGAAACACCATATATTTT.

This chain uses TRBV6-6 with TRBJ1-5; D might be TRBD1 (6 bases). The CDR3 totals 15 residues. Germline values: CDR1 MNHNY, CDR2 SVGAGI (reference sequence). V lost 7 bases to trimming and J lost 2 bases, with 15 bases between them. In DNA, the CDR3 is TGTGCCAGCAACGCACAGGGTGGCGGCAATCAGCCCCAGCATTTT. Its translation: CASNAQGGGNQPQHF.

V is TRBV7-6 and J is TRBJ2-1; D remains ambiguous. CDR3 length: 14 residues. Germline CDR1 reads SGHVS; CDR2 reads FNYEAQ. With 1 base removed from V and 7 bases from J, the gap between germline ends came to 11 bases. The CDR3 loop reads CASSLDGEENEQFF. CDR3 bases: TGTGCCAGCAGCTTAGACGGTGAGGAGAATGAGCAGTTCTTC.

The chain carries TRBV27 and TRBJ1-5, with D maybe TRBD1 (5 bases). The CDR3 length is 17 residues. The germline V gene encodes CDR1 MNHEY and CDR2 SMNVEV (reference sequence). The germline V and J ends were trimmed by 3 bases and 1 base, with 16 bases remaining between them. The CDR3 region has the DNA TGTGCCAGCAGTTTTAGAGACAGAGGTCGGAGCAATCAGCCCCAGCATTTT. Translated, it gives CASSFRDRGRSNQPQHF.

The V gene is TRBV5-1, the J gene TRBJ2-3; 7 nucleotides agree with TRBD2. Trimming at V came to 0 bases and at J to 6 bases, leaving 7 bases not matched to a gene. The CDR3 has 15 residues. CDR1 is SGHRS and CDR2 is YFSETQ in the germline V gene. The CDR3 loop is CASSLDGLVTDTQYF. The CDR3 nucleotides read TGCGCCAGCAGCTTGGATGGACTAGTAACGGATACGCAGTATTTT.

The CDR3 loop is CASSPRGAPLHF. The CDR3 DNA reads TGTGCCAGCAGCCCGCGAGGGGCACCCCTCCACTTT. This sequence joins TRBV6-5 and TRBJ1-6, with TRBD1 as a possible D gene (5 bases). V shed 6 bases and J shed 11 bases, with 11 bases lying between them. Germline V gene data show CDR1 as MNHEY and CDR2 as SVGAGI. The length of the CDR3 is 12 residues.

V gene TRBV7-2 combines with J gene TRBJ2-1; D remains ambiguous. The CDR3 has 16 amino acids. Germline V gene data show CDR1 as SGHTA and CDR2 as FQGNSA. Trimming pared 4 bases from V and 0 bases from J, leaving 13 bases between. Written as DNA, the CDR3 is TGTGCCAGCAGCTATATTCCCGAGAGCTCCTACAATGAGCAGTTCTTC. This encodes CASSYIPESSYNEQFF. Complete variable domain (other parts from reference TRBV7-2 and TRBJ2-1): GAGVSQSPSNKVTEKGKDVELRCDPISGHTALYWYRQSLGQGLEFLIYFQGNSAPDKSGLPSDRFSAERTGGSVSTLTIQRTQQEDSAVYLCASSYIPESSYNEQFFGPGTRLTVL.

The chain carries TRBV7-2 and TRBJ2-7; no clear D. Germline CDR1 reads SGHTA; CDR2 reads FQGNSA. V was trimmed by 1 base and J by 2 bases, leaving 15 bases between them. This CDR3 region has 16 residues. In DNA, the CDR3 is TGTGCCAGCAGCTTAGTAAAAAGCGAGATGGCCTACGAGCAGTACTTC. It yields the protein CASSLVKSEMAYEQYF.

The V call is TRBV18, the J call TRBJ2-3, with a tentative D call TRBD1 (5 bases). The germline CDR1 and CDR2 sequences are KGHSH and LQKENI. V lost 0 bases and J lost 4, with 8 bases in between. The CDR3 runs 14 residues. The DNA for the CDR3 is TGTGCCAGCTCACCACCGTGGACACCAGATACGCAGTATTTT. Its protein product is CASSPPWTPDTQYF.

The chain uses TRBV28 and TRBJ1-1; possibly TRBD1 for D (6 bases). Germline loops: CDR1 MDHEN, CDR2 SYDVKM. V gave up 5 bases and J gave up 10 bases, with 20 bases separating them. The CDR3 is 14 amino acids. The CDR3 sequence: CASSLLDRNLAAFF. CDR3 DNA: TGTGCCAGCAGTCTTCTAGACAGGAACCTGGCAGCTTTCTTT. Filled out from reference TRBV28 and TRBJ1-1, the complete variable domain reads DVKVTQSSRYLVKRTGEKVFLECVQDMDHENMFWYRQDPGLGLRLIYFSYDVKMKEKGDIPEGYSVSREKKERFSLILESASTNQTSMYLCASSLLDRNLAAFFGQGTRLTVV.

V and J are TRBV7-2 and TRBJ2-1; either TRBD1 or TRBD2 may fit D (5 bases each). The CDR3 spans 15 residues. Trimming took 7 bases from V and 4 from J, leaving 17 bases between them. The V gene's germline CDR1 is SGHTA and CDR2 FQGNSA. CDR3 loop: CASTRRDGFYNEQFF. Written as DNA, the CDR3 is TGTGCCAGCACCCGCCGGGACGGCTTTTACAATGAGCAGTTCTTC.

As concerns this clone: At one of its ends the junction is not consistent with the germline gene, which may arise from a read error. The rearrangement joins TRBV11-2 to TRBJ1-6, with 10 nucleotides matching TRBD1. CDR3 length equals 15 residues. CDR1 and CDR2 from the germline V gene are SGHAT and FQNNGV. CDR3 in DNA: TGTGTCAGCAGCTTAGCCCGGACAGGGGGATCACCCCTCCACTTT. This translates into CVSSLARTGGSPLHF.

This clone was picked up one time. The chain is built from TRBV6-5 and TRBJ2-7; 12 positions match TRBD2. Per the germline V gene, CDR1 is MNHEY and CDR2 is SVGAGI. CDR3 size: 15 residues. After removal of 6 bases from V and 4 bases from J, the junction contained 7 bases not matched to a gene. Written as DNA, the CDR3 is TGTGCCAGCAGAGACCTAGCGGGGGGGCGGTACGAGCAGTACTTC. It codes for CASRDLAGGRYEQYF.

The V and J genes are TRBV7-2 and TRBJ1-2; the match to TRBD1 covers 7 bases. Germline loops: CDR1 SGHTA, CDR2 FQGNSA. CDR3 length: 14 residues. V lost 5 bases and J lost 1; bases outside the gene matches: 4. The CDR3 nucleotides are TGTGCCAGCAGCATAGACAGGGATAACTATGGCTACACCTTC. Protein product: CASSIDRDNYGYTF.

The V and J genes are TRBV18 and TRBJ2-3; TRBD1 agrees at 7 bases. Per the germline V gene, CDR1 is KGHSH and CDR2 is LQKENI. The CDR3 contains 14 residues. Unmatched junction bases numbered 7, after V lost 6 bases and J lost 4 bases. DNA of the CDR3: TGTGCCAGCTCCCGGGGACAGTGGCCAGATACGCAGTATTTT. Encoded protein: CASSRGQWPDTQYF.

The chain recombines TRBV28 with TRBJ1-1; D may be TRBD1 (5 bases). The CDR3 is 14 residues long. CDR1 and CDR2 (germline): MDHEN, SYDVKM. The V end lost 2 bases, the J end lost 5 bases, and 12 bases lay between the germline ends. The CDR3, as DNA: TGTGCCAGCAGTTTAACGGGGGAATGGACTGAAGCTTTCTTT. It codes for CASSLTGEWTEAFF.

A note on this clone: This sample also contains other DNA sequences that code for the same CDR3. CDR3 loop: CASSLGQGYYNEQFF. CDR3 sequence (DNA): TGCGCCAGCAGCTTGGGACAGGGGTACTACAATGAGCAGTTCTTC. The V and J genes are TRBV5-1 and TRBJ2-1; 8 bases are shared with TRBD1. V was clipped by 0 bases and J by 3 bases; unmatched bases: 2. This CDR3 is 15 amino acids long. Per the germline V gene, CDR1 is SGHRS and CDR2 is YFSETQ.

The CDR3 DNA is TGTGCCAGTAGTATGCGGGGGGGCCTTTGGGAAGATACGCAGTATTTT. Its protein is CASSMRGGLWEDTQYF. This chain uses TRBV19 with TRBJ2-3, with 9 bases aligning to TRBD2. The CDR3 length is 16 residues. V lost 3 bases and J lost 5; bases outside the gene matches: 9. The V gene's germline CDR1 is LNHDA and CDR2 SQIVND (reference sequence).

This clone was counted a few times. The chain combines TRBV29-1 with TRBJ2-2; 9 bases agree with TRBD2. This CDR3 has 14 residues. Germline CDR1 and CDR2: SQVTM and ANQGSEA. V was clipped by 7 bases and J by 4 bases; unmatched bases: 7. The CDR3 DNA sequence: TGCAGCGGCGGCGGGGGGGCAGGCACCGGGGAGCTGTTTTTT. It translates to CSGGGGAGTGELFF.

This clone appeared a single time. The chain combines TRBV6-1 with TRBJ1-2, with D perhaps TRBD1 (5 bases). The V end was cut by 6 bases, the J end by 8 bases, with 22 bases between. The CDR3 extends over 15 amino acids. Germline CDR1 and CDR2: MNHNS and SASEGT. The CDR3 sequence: CASRESGALSRGYTF. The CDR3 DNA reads TGTGCCAGCAGGGAAAGCGGGGCCCTTTCGCGCGGCTACACCTTC.

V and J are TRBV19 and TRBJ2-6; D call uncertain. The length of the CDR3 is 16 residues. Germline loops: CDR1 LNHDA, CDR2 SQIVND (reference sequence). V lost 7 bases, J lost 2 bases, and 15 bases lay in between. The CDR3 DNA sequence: TGTGCCAGTACCGGCGGACGGAAGGCTGGGGCCAACGTCCTGACTTTC. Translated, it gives CASTGGRKAGANVLTF.

CDR3 nucleotide sequence: TGCGCCAGCAGCCAAGCACCCCTTCGAGGGGCTACTAATGAAAAACTGTTTTTT. Encoded protein: CASSQAPLRGATNEKLFF. V usage is TRBV4-3 and J usage is TRBJ1-4, with D tentatively TRBD1 (5 bases). Trimming shortened V by 1 base and J by 2 bases, and 17 bases separated the two germline ends. CDR1 LGHNA and CDR2 YSLEER come from the germline V gene. CDR3 length: 18 residues.

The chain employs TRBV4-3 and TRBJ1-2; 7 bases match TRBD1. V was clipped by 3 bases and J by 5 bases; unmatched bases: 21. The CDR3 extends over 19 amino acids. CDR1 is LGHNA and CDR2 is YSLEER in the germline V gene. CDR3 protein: CASSHTIRTGGTGGYGYTF. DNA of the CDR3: TGCGCCAGCAGCCATACGATTAGGACAGGCGGAACGGGGGGTTATGGCTACACCTTC.

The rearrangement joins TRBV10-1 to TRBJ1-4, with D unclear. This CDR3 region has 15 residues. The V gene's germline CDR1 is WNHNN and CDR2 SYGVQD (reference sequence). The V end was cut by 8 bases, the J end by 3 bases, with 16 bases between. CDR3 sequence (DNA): TGCGCCAGCCTCCCAACCGACGGGCCTAATGAAAAACTGTTTTTT. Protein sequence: CASLPTDGPNEKLFF.

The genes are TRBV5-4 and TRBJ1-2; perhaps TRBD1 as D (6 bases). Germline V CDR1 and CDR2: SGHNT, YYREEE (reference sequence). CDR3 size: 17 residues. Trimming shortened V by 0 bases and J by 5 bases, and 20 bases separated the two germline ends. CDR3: CASSLGGGGTESYGYTF. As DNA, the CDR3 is TGTGCCAGCAGCTTGGGGGGCGGGGGCACCGAATCTTATGGCTACACCTTC. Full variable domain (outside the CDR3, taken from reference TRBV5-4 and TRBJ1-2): ETGVTQSPTHLIKTRGQQVTLRCSSQSGHNTVSWYQQALGQGPQFIFQYYREEENGRGNFPPRFSGLQFPNYSSELNVNALELDDSALYLCASSLGGGGTESYGYTFGSGTRLTVV.